The source of this T cell receptor (beta chain) is a study of shared clonotypes between healthy human individuals. Each cell subset's genomic DNA was divided evenly among several immunoSEQ plates. Profiled with immunoSEQ multiplex PCR; TCRdb holds only in-frame clones, not every one. The table shows about 580,000 clones, with 95% to 98% occurring only once. The V and J ends lost 3 bases and 0 bases, in that order; junction bases with no gene match: 2. In germline, CDR1 is MDHEN, CDR2 SYDVKM. This CDR3 contains 16 residues. Cells designated naive CD8 were CD45RO-negative and were positively selected for CCR7, with terminally differentiated effector memory CD45RA+ cells excluded. Only Caucasian adults living in Nashville, Tennessee served as donors.

The receptor was derived from a man aged 30 to 45 in good health. V and J are TRBV28 and TRBJ1-3, with 10 bases lining up with TRBD1. Sequencing used naive CD8+ T cells sorted from blood. Here the CDR3 DNA reads TGTGCCAGCAGTTTGGGGACAGGGGACTCTGGAAACACCATATATTTT. Translated: CASSLGTGDSGNTIYF.